This is a list of T cell receptor beta chains from one sample in a study of T cells in Graves' hyperthyroidism and ophthalmopathy. MiXCR, applied by TCRdb to the multiplex PCR reads, yields one record per CDR3 protein. This sample has around 700,000 distinct CDR3 sequences; roughly a sixth occur once, and the top ten carry approximately 15%. Material for sequencing was blood. These TCRs come from a woman aged 45-65 years with Graves' hyperthyroidism that later progressed to Graves' ophthalmopathy. The CDR3 runs from the conserved cysteine through the conserved F or W. A D gene is named only where the DNA matches it firmly. The listing skips clone size in some rows; elsewhere it reads once, few, many or a size class.

TRBV7-3,.,TRBJ1-2,.,TGTGCCAGCAGCTTAATAAGGTTCGGTGGCTACACCTTC,CASSLIRFGGYTF
TRBV24-1,.,TRBJ2-2,.,TGTGCCACCAGTGGCCCCCGGGGGGCGGTGAACACCGGGGAGCTGTTTTTT,CATSGPRGAVNTGELFF
TRBV25-1,few,TRBJ2-3,.,TGTGCCAGTGCTCAGGGCTCAGATACGCAGTATTTT,CASAQGSDTQYF
TRBV6-1,.,TRBJ1-5,.,TGTGCCAGCATGGTGGGATATAGCAATCAGCCCCAGCATTTT,CASMVGYSNQPQHF
TRBV12-3/TRBV12-4,many,TRBJ1-1,.,TGTGCCAGCAGTGGGACTGAAGCTTTCTTT,CASSGTEAFF
TRBV7-9,.,TRBJ1-1,.,TGTGCCAGCAGCGATAGACACTTTAACACTGAAGCTTTCTTT,CASSDRHFNTEAFF
TRBV20-1,many,TRBJ2-7,.,TGCAGTGCTGCACAGGGGGGGCCCTACGAGCAGTACTTC,CSAAQGGPYEQYF
TRBV5-5,many,TRBJ2-1,.,TGTGCCAGCACCCCCGGGGTGAACAATGAGCAGTTCTTC,CASTPGVNNEQFF
TRBV12-3/TRBV12-4,few,TRBJ1-2,.,TGTGTCAGCACCTCCGACAGGCTCTATGGCTACACCTTC,CVSTSDRLYGYTF
TRBV11-1,many,TRBJ2-5,TRBD1,TGTGCCAGCAGCTTAGTTGTGACAGGGGGCAGAGAGACCCAGTACTTC,CASSLVVTGGRETQYF
TRBV4-1,.,TRBJ1-1,TRBD1,TGCGCCAGCAGCCAACCCCGACAGGGGAACACTGAAGCTTTCTTT,CASSQPRQGNTEAFF
TRBV7-9,many,TRBJ2-1,TRBD1,TGTGCCAGCAGTCACACCGGGACAGGGGGCCTCTTGTACAATGAGCAGTTCTTC,CASSHTGTGGLLYNEQFF
TRBV15,.,TRBJ1-1,.,TGTGCCACCAGCCTCACCCGGGGGCACCTTGAAGCTTTCTTT,CATSLTRGHLEAFF
TRBV6-1,.,TRBJ2-7,.,TGTGCCAGCCTGGGGGTCTACGAGCAGTACTTC,CASLGVYEQYF
TRBV27,many,TRBJ1-4,.,TGTGCCAGCAGTGGACTACAGGGAGTTGGTGAAAAACTGTTTTTT,CASSGLQGVGEKLFF
TRBV5-6,.,TRBJ1-5,.,TGTGCCAGCAGCTTGTGGCTGGGGGCCACACGAAATCAGCCCCAGCATTTT,CASSLWLGATRNQPQHF
TRBV3-1,many,TRBJ2-7,.,TGTGCCAGCAGCCAAACGACCTACGAGCAGTACTTC,CASSQTTYEQYF
TRBV7-9,few,TRBJ1-1,TRBD1,TGTGCCAGCAGCTCTAACAGGGGTGTCACTGAAGCTTTCTTT,CASSSNRGVTEAFF
TRBV9,.,TRBJ2-1,.,TGTGCCAGCAGGATTGGGGCGGGCCTTGGTGAGCAGTTCTTC,CASRIGAGLGEQFF
TRBV20-1,few,TRBJ1-5,.,TGCAGTGCTAGAGTAAGGCGTAGGGTAGACAATCAGCCCCAGCATTTT,CSARVRRRVDNQPQHF
TRBV29-1,few,TRBJ2-5,.,TGCAGCGTTCCCCTTCTAGAGACCCAGTACTTC,CSVPLLETQYF
TRBV4-1,.,TRBJ2-7,.,TGCGCCAGCAGCCCTCCGACAGATTACGAGCAGTACTTC,CASSPPTDYEQYF
TRBV20-1,many,TRBJ2-7,.,TGCAGTGCTAGAGATCCAAGCAGGCCTTACGAGCAGTACTTC,CSARDPSRPYEQYF
TRBV14,few,TRBJ1-6,.,TGTGCCAGCAGCCAAACCGGGGCAATCTATAATTCACCCCTCCACTTT,CASSQTGAIYNSPLHF
TRBV6-1,few,TRBJ1-1,TRBD1,TGTGCCAGCGGGAGGACAGGGAGCACTGAAGCTTTCTTT,CASGRTGSTEAFF
TRBV4-1,.,TRBJ2-3,.,TGCGCCAGCAGCCAATTTTCTTTCGTTGGACTCCGGGGCACAGATACGCAGTATTTT,CASSQFSFVGLRGTDTQYF
TRBV25-1,.,TRBJ2-3,.,TGTGCCAACCCTCCGGCTGGCCTAACAGATACGCAGTATTTT,CANPPAGLTDTQYF
TRBV12-3/TRBV12-4,.,TRBJ2-7,TRBD1,TGTGCCAGCAGTTTCAGGACAGGGAGCTCCTACGAGCAGTACTTC,CASSFRTGSSYEQYF
TRBV6-2/TRBV6-3,.,TRBJ2-5,.,TGTGCCAGCAGTTACTCGGTACCCTTGGGGACCCAGTACTTC,CASSYSVPLGTQYF
TRBV27,.,TRBJ2-1,TRBD1,TGTGCCAGCAGTTTAGGGGACAGGGACAATGAGCAGTTCTTC,CASSLGDRDNEQFF
TRBV5-6,few,TRBJ1-5,TRBD1,TGTGCCAGTTACCCGCCATCGGACAGGGTCAATCAGCCCCAGCATTTT,CASYPPSDRVNQPQHF
TRBV2,many,TRBJ1-1,.,TGTGCCAGCAGGGCTTCACAGGGAGGGACTGAAGCTTTCTTT,CASRASQGGTEAFF
TRBV10-2,.,TRBJ2-1,.,TGCGCCAGCAGTGAGTCCCTTCCTCGACTCAGGGATGAGCAGTTCTTC,CASSESLPRLRDEQFF
TRBV27,many,TRBJ2-7,TRBD2,TGTGCCAGCAGGCGGGGGGGCAGTTCCTACGAGCAGTACTTC,CASRRGGSSYEQYF
TRBV5-1,.,TRBJ1-1,.,TGCGCCAGCAGCTTGGGGACATGGAACACTGAAGCTTTCTTT,CASSLGTWNTEAFF
TRBV10-3,few,TRBJ2-2,.,TGTGCCATCGGGGAAGGGGAGCTGTTTTTT,CAIGEGELFF
TRBV7-2,few,TRBJ1-1,.,TGTGCCAGCAGCTTAGCGGGCAGTCTTCCGGGAACTGAAGCTTTCTTT,CASSLAGSLPGTEAFF
TRBV3-1,many,TRBJ1-1,.,TGTGCCAGCAGCTGGATGGGCAGGGGAGGGGGAGACACTGAAGCTTTCTTT,CASSWMGRGGGDTEAFF
TRBV12-3/TRBV12-4,few,TRBJ2-1,TRBD2,TGTGCCAGCAGTCCCTTACCGGGACTAGCCTCCTACAATGAGCAGTTCTTC,CASSPLPGLASYNEQFF
TRBV6-1,few,TRBJ1-5,.,TGTGCCAGCAGTGAAGCCCGCGTCCTTGTGGGGACCAATCAGCCCCAGCATTTT,CASSEARVLVGTNQPQHF
TRBV7-2,.,TRBJ1-5,.,TGTGCCAGCAGCTCCACCGGTAGGGCAGCCCAGCATTTT,CASSSTGRAAQHF
TRBV14,few,TRBJ1-2,TRBD1,TGTGCCAGCAGCCCGGGACAGGTTCTTGGCTACACCTTC,CASSPGQVLGYTF
TRBV7-2,few,TRBJ1-2,.,TGTGCCAGCAGCTTAGCTCCAGCCACGACTAACTATGGCTACACCTTC,CASSLAPATTNYGYTF
TRBV5-1,many,TRBJ2-1,.,TGCGCCAGCAGCTTGGGCCTAGTTGGCATCAATGAGCAGTTCTTC,CASSLGLVGINEQFF
TRBV5-6,.,TRBJ2-2,TRBD1,TGTGCCAGCACCCTGTCCGGACAGGGGGGCGGGGAGCTGTTTTTT,CASTLSGQGGGELFF